Listed below are T cell receptor beta chains from one sample, sequenced in a study of T cells in localized non-small cell lung cancer. Sequencing used immunoSEQ multiplex PCR; TCRdb keeps in-frame clones, though not all of them. The sample consists of tens of thousands of clones, roughly 84% of them appearing once. The specimen comprised PBMCs, sampled before any cancer treatment. The source is a man aged 35 to 69 with stage II lung adenocarcinoma. Each CDR3 is given with its conserved first and last residue. The D gene is left open where the match is weak. For some rows the clone size is stated as once, few or many, or as a class when expanded; others skip it.

d_call j_call v_call clone_size cdr3_aa cdr3_nt
- TRBJ2-7 TRBV28 - CASSPADQSSYEQYF TGTGCCAGCAGCCCAGCGGATCAATCGTCCTACGAGCAGTACTTC
TRBD2 TRBJ2-3 TRBV7-8 - CASSGSGSSTDTQYF TGTGCCAGCAGCGGTAGCGGGAGTAGCACAGATACGCAGTATTTT
TRBD1 TRBJ2-2 TRBV5-1 once CASSYEGAPGELFF TGCGCCAGCAGCTACGAGGGGGCACCCGGGGAGCTGTTTTTT
- TRBJ1-5 TRBV27 - CASSPGTGGNQPQHF TGTGCCAGCAGTCCCGGGACGGGGGGAAATCAGCCCCAGCATTTT
- TRBJ2-7 TRBV6-1 - CASSELDRTYEQYF TGTGCCAGCAGTGAACTAGACAGAACCTACGAGCAGTACTTC
- TRBJ1-1 TRBV7-9 - CASSFPFTEAFF TGTGCCAGCAGCTTCCCGTTCACTGAAGCTTTCTTT
TRBD1 TRBJ1-1 TRBV28 - CASSTAGQKLNTEAFF TGTGCCAGCTCAACCGCGGGACAGAAATTGAACACTGAAGCTTTCTTT
TRBD1 TRBJ2-2 TRBV4-1 - CASSPPGQGWDTGELFF TGCGCCAGCAGCCCCCCGGGACAGGGGTGGGACACCGGGGAGCTGTTTTTT
TRBD1 TRBJ2-3 TRBV18 - CASSPGQATDTQYF TGTGCCAGCTCACCGGGACAGGCCACAGATACGCAGTATTTT
- TRBJ2-4 TRBV13 - CASSRVGNIQYF TGTGCCAGCAGCCGGGTGGGAAACATTCAGTACTTC
TRBD1 TRBJ1-6 TRBV19 few CASSGTENSPLHF TGTGCCAGTTCCGGGACAGAGAATTCACCCCTCCACTTT
- TRBJ2-5 TRBV7-2 - CASSLESTGRETQYF TGTGCCAGCAGCTTAGAGAGCACAGGGCGGGAGACCCAGTACTTC
- TRBJ2-7 TRBV30 - CAWSQGGGNYEQYF TGTGCCTGGAGCCAAGGAGGGGGGAACTACGAGCAGTACTTC
TRBD2 TRBJ2-6 TRBV6-5 - CASSYGGGGANVLTF TGTGCCAGCAGTTATGGGGGGGGAGGGGCCAACGTCCTGACTTTC
- TRBJ2-6 TRBV2 once CASSASRFSGANVLTF TGTGCCAGCAGCGCCTCCCGATTCTCTGGGGCCAACGTCCTGACTTTC
- TRBJ1-6 TRBV9 - CASSMARVNSPLHF TGTGCCAGCAGCATGGCCAGGGTAAATTCACCCCTCCACTTT
- TRBJ1-2 TRBV18 once CASSPKGDSYGYTF TGTGCCAGCTCACCGAAAGGGGATTCCTATGGCTACACCTTC
- TRBJ2-1 TRBV4-1 - CASSQEDFSVHEQFF TGCGCCAGCAGCCAAGAGGACTTTTCTGTTCATGAGCAGTTCTTC
TRBD1 TRBJ2-1 TRBV18 once CASSPPPGGNEQFF TGTGCCAGCTCACCACCGCCAGGGGGCAATGAGCAGTTCTTC
- TRBJ2-7 TRBV6-5 - CASRTKTGSSYEQYF TGTGCCAGCAGAACGAAGACAGGCAGCTCCTACGAGCAGTACTTC
- TRBJ2-1 TRBV5-4 - CASSLNYNEQFF TGTGCCAGCAGCTTAAATTACAATGAGCAGTTCTTC
- TRBJ1-1 TRBV19 - CASRITEESIRSAEAFF TGTGCCAGTAGAATAACAGAGGAGTCAATCCGGTCGGCTGAAGCTTTCTTT
- TRBJ1-1 TRBV4-1 - CASSPEQGLNTEAFF TGCGCCAGCAGCCCCGAGCAGGGGCTTAACACTGAAGCTTTCTTT
- TRBJ1-3 TRBV6-5 - CASTGDGNTIYF TGTGCCAGCACAGGGGATGGAAACACCATATATTTT
- TRBJ1-2 TRBV28 - CASSLIGYGYTF TGTGCCAGCAGTTTAATCGGCTATGGCTACACCTTC
- TRBJ2-7 TRBV7-9 - CASSPPGSLGAYEQYF TGTGCCAGCAGCCCTCCGGGGAGCCTGGGCGCCTACGAGCAGTACTTC
- TRBJ2-1 TRBV5-4 - CASTLPGIREQFF TGTGCCAGCACCCTCCCCGGGATTAGGGAGCAGTTCTTC
- TRBJ2-3 TRBV4-2 - CASSQETRGADTQYF TGTGCCAGCAGCCAAGAAACTAGGGGCGCAGATACGCAGTATTTT
- TRBJ2-7 TRBV11-2 - CASSFRGESYEQYF TGTGCCAGCAGCTTTCGCGGGGAATCCTACGAGCAGTACTTC
- TRBJ1-6 TRBV6-1 - CASSEKSNSPLHF TGTGCCAGCAGTGAAAAGTCTAATTCACCCCTCCACTTT
- TRBJ1-2 TRBV6-5 - CASSPAGGYTF TGTGCCAGCAGCCCCGCGGGTGGCTACACCTTC
- TRBJ2-5 TRBV5-1 - CASSLQGTPKETQYF TGCGCCAGCTCCCTTCAGGGTACTCCAAAAGAGACCCAGTACTTC
TRBD1 TRBJ1-1 TRBV10-3 once CAISDPGGARTEAFF TGTGCCATCAGTGACCCAGGGGGCGCGAGGACTGAAGCTTTCTTT
TRBD2 TRBJ2-1 TRBV9 - CASSVSGSTHEQFF TGTGCCAGCAGCGTTAGCGGGAGTACCCATGAGCAGTTCTTC
- TRBJ1-1 TRBV20-1 - CSANGLSEAFF TGCAGTGCTAACGGATTGTCTGAAGCTTTCTTT
- TRBJ2-7 TRBV7-1 - CASSPRGTVLSYEQYF TGTGCCAGCAGCCCGAGGGGGACTGTCCTCTCCTACGAGCAGTACTTC
TRBD1 TRBJ2-1 TRBV28 - CASRTGGGYNEQFF TGTGCCAGCAGGACAGGGGGGGGATACAATGAGCAGTTCTTC
- TRBJ2-7 TRBV28 - CASTTGPATQYF TGTGCCAGCACAACCGGGCCGGCGACGCAGTACTTC
- TRBJ2-5 TRBV14 - CASSRNQETQYF TGTGCCAGCAGCCGGAACCAAGAGACCCAGTACTTC
- TRBJ1-3 TRBV2 few CASSRASSGNTIYF TGTGCCAGCAGTAGGGCAAGCTCTGGAAACACCATATATTTT
TRBD2 TRBJ2-1 TRBV7-2 - CASSGGTSGSLMLNEQFF TGTGCCAGCAGCGGGGGGACTAGCGGGAGTCTTATGTTGAATGAGCAGTTCTTC
- TRBJ1-2 TRBV19 - CASSTYLDGAYGYTF TGTGCCAGTAGTACGTACCTGGACGGTGCCTATGGCTACACCTTC
- TRBJ2-5 TRBV19 - CASRAQGETQYF TGTGCCAGTAGAGCCCAAGGAGAGACCCAGTACTTC
- TRBJ1-2 TRBV4-2 - CASSSRREKGGLGGYTF TGTGCCAGCAGCTCCAGGAGGGAGAAGGGAGGGCTGGGTGGCTACACCTTC
- TRBJ2-2 TRBV10-3 - CAISFKHNTGELFF TGTGCCATCAGCTTTAAACACAACACCGGGGAGCTGTTTTTT
- TRBJ1-5 TRBV19 once CASSIQFGQPQHF TGTGCCAGTAGTATACAGTTCGGTCAGCCCCAGCATTTT
- TRBJ2-1 TRBV2 - CASIRTESSYNEQFF TGTGCCAGCATCCGGACAGAGAGCTCCTACAATGAGCAGTTCTTC
- TRBJ2-2 TRBV5-6 - CASSLPGSWNTGELFF TGTGCCAGCAGCTTACCGGGATCCTGGAACACCGGGGAGCTGTTTTTT
- TRBJ1-5 TRBV28 - CASSFPSLGAFNQPQHF TGTGCCAGCAGTTTTCCTTCTCTAGGGGCCTTCAATCAGCCCCAGCATTTT
TRBD2 TRBJ2-2 TRBV11-2 - CASSLTSGGATGELFF TGTGCCAGCAGCCTAACTAGCGGGGGGGCCACCGGGGAGCTGTTTTTT
- TRBJ2-3 TRBV15 - CATALGDTQYF TGTGCCACCGCACTAGGGGATACGCAGTATTTT
- TRBJ2-3 TRBV4-1 - CASSQDGGKGTTDTQYF TGCGCCAGCAGCCAAGATGGGGGGAAGGGGACCACAGATACGCAGTATTTT